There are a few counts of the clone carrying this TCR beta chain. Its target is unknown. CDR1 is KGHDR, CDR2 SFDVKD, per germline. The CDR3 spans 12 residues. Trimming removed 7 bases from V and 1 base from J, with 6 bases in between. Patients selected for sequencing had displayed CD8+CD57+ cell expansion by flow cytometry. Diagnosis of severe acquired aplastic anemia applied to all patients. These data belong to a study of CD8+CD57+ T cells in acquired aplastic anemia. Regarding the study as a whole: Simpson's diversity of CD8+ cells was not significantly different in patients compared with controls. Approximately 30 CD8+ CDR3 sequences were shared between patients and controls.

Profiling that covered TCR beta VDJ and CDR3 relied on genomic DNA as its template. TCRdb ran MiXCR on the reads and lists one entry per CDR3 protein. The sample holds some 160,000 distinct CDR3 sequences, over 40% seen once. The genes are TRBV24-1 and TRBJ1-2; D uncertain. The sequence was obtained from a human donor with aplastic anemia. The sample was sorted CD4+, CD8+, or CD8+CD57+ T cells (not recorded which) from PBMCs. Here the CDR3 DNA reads TGTGCCACCAGCGGCGTTAACTATGGCTACACCTTC. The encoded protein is CATSGVNYGYTF.